One and the same sample provided the 6 T cell receptor beta chains below, sequenced in a study of blood T cell repertoires in COVID-19. Assay used: immunoSEQ multiplex PCR; TCRdb lists only in-frame clones, some missing. Altogether about 220,000 clones are present, approximately 78% being singletons, with the ten largest covering around 8%. The sequenced sample was peripheral blood. The receptors here all came from an elderly woman with COVID-19, enrolled during active disease.

This clone was detected a few times. The rearrangement joins TRBV5-1 to TRBJ2-3; perhaps TRBD2 as D (5 bases). CDR1 SGHRS and CDR2 YFSETQ come from the germline V gene. Trimming shortened V by 5 bases and J by 0 bases, and 10 bases separated the two germline ends. There are 14 residues in the CDR3. Here the CDR3 DNA reads TGCGCCAGCAGGGGAGCCACTAGCACAGATACGCAGTATTTT. Residues: CASRGATSTDTQYF.

The chain carries TRBV29-1 and TRBJ1-1; D is uncertain. The CDR3 loop spans 11 amino acids. The germline V and J ends were trimmed by 7 bases and 1 base, with 7 bases remaining between them. Germline V gene data show CDR1 as SQVTM and CDR2 as ANQGSEA. CDR3 protein: CSGRRNTEAFF. CDR3 in DNA: TGCAGCGGGAGGAGGAACACTGAAGCTTTCTTT.

This chain connects TRBV5-1 to TRBJ2-3, with D possibly matching TRBD2 (5 bases). Germline CDR1 and CDR2: SGHRS and YFSETQ. Trimming stripped 7 bases from V and 1 base from J, with 13 bases between. The CDR3 loop spans 14 amino acids. This chain's CDR3 is CASDPGWGTDTQYF. The CDR3 nucleotides are TGCGCCAGCGACCCGGGATGGGGCACAGATACGCAGTATTTT.

This clone was seen more than once but under ten times. The V gene is TRBV2, the J gene TRBJ1-3, with 8 nucleotides matching TRBD1. The CDR3 contains 15 residues. Germline V gives CDR1 SNHLY, CDR2 FYNNEI. V was clipped by 4 bases and J by 3 bases; unmatched bases: 5. The CDR3, as DNA: TGTGCCAGCAGTGGAGGCAGGGGGCTTGGAAACACCATATATTTT. It specifies CASSGGRGLGNTIYF.

Remarks on this clone: Other nucleotide sequences from this sample produce the same CDR3. The chain couples TRBV25-1 to TRBJ1-6; the D is unclear. This CDR3 has 13 amino acids. Trimming stripped 3 bases from V and 10 bases from J, with 10 bases between. Looked up from germline, CDR1 is MGHDK and CDR2 is SYGVNS. In DNA, the CDR3 is TGTGCCAGCAGTGACCCTGGGAGCTCACCCCTCCACTTT. It specifies CASSDPGSSPLHF.

V usage is TRBV5-4 and J usage is TRBJ2-1; no firm D call. Germline-derived CDR1 and CDR2 are SGHNT and YYREEE (reference sequence). CDR3 length equals 13 residues. Between the trimmed V and J ends, which lost 4 bases and 7 bases, there was a span of 12 bases. The CDR3 region is CASSQSLKNEQFF. The DNA of the CDR3 is TGTGCCAGCAGCCAATCCCTAAAGAATGAGCAGTTCTTC.